Presented here are 13 T cell receptor beta chains from one specimen sequenced in a study of CD8 T cells in ankylosing spondylitis. TCRdb re-called the 5' RACE reads through MiXCR, storing one row per CDR3 protein. The sample yields 100,000 to 150,000 distinct CDR3 sequences, approximately 9.9% seen once. Input material: blood, either unsorted or a sorted T cell fraction (not recorded which). Receptor source: a male donor with ankylosing spondylitis or in good health (not recorded which).

There are many counts of this clonotype. This chain uses TRBV29-1 with TRBJ2-7; TRBD1 matches 7 bases. J was trimmed by 3 bases and V by 3 bases; bases with no gene match: 5. Looked up from germline, CDR1 is SQVTM and CDR2 is ANQGSEA. There are 13 residues in the CDR3. For the CDR3, the DNA is TGCAGCGTTGATGGGGACAGATTCTACGAGCAGTACTTC. Amino acids: CSVDGDRFYEQYF.

As concerns this clonotype: The junction departs from the called germline gene at one end, perhaps through a read error. This chain joins TRBV5-1 and TRBJ2-2; possible D gene TRBD1, 5 bases. CDR3 length equals 16 residues. The germline V gene has CDR1 SGHRS and CDR2 YFSETQ. DNA of the CDR3: TGCGCCAGCAGCTTGGAGACAGATCCGAACCCCGGGGAGCTGTTTTTT. As protein: CASSLETDPNPGELFF.

This rearrangement joins TRBV20-1 to TRBJ2-5; D is perhaps TRBD2 (6 bases). CDR3 size: 15 residues. Trimming removed 0 bases at V and 5 bases at J, with 16 bases between. Germline CDR1 reads DFQATT; CDR2 reads SNEGSKA (reference sequence). The CDR3 reads CSARDPRRDWETQYF. The CDR3 nucleotides are TGCAGTGCTAGAGATCCTCGGAGGGATTGGGAGACCCAGTACTTC.

Concerning this clonotype: A much larger clonotype is one base distant, so this may be a read error. This chain joins TRBV29-1 and TRBJ2-2; TRBD1 agrees at 7 bases. Looked up from germline, CDR1 is SQVTM and CDR2 is ANQGSEA. V dropped 4 bases and J dropped 6; count of bases not matched to a gene: 11. This CDR3 is built from 15 residues. This CDR3 is CSVGGEGAFAGELFF. The DNA of the CDR3 is TGCAGCGTTGGCGGAGAGGGGGCTTTTGCCGGGGAGCTGTTTTTT.

This clonotype turned up a few times. This chain connects TRBV2 to TRBJ2-5, with D possibly being TRBD1 (5 bases). The germline V and J ends were trimmed by 7 bases and 4 bases, with 16 bases remaining between them. The CDR3 consists of 14 residues. In germline, CDR1 is SNHLY, CDR2 FYNNEI. As DNA, the CDR3 is TGTGCCAGCACCCGCAGGGCAGTCGGAGAGACCCAGTACTTC. This sequence encodes CASTRRAVGETQYF.

This clonotype was counted ten times or more. V gene TRBV27 combines with J gene TRBJ1-4, with a possible D match to TRBD1 (6 bases). Trimming cost V 2 bases and J 8 bases, with 21 bases left between them. CDR1 is MNHEY, CDR2 SMNVEV, per germline (reference sequence). The CDR3 has 17 residues. CDR3 coding DNA: TGTGCCAGCAGTTTAAGGTTTGAGACAGGTCGTGGAGAAAAACTGTTTTTT. It specifies CASSLRFETGRGEKLFF.

This clonotype was picked up many times. The rearrangement uses TRBV5-6 and TRBJ1-1; 9 bases align to TRBD1. J was trimmed by 0 bases and V by 4 bases; bases with no gene match: 4. The CDR3 extends over 15 amino acids. Germline-derived CDR1 and CDR2 are SGHDT and YYEEEE. CDR3 protein: CASSGGQGLNTEAFF. The CDR3 DNA follows: TGTGCCAGCAGCGGGGGACAGGGTTTGAACACTGAAGCTTTCTTT.

V usage is TRBV24-1 and J usage is TRBJ2-2; D unresolved. Trimming shortened V by 1 base and J by 7 bases, and 3 bases separated the two germline ends. Germline CDR1 is KGHDR and CDR2 is SFDVKD. This CDR3 contains 12 residues. DNA of the CDR3: TGTGCCACCAGTGATTTCAACGGGGAGCTGTTTTTT. It specifies CATSDFNGELFF.

The chain recombines TRBV20-1 with TRBJ2-1, with 10 bases aligning to TRBD2. Germline CDR1 DFQATT, CDR2 SNEGSKA (reference sequence). V lost 4 bases and J lost 1; bases outside the gene matches: 10. The CDR3 sequence is 17 residues long. DNA of the CDR3: TGCAGTGCTAAACCGGGACTAGCGCGATTATCCTACAATGAGCAGTTCTTC. This encodes CSAKPGLARLSYNEQFF.

This clonotype appeared many times. The chain combines TRBV12-3 or TRBV12-4 with TRBJ2-1; D perhaps matches TRBD2 (6 bases). The V end lost 5 bases, the J end lost 10 bases, and 15 bases lay between the germline ends. The CDR3 has 13 amino acids. The CDR3 region is CASSPLGGSEQFF. Written as DNA, the CDR3 is TGTGCCAGCAGTCCCCTCGGGGGATCGGAGCAGTTCTTC.

In its sample, this clonotype was seen many times. V and J are TRBV14 and TRBJ2-2; the match to TRBD2 covers 7 bases. Per germline, CDR1 SGHDN and CDR2 FVKESK. The CDR3 consists of 16 residues. J lost 6 bases, V lost 4 bases, and 11 bases had no gene match. CDR3 DNA: TGTGCCAGCAGCCCATGGAATAGCGGGCCTTCCGGGGAGCTGTTTTTT. Its protein product is CASSPWNSGPSGELFF.

The V call is TRBV9, the J call TRBJ1-3, with D unresolved. V dropped 4 bases and J dropped 0 bases, with 8 bases sitting between them. Germline CDR1 SGDLS, CDR2 YYNGEE. The CDR3 is 14 residues long. CDR3 amino acids: CASSLRPSGNTIYF. As DNA, the CDR3 is TGTGCCAGCAGCCTTCGGCCCTCTGGAAACACCATATATTTT.

The V call is TRBV19, the J call TRBJ2-1; D remains ambiguous. The germline V gene has CDR1 LNHDA and CDR2 SQIVND (reference sequence). The CDR3 covers 15 residues. V lost 7 bases and J lost 4, with 17 bases in between. CDR3 in amino acids: CASTLDLRPYNEQFF. In DNA form, the CDR3 reads TGTGCCAGTACCCTGGACCTCAGACCTTACAATGAGCAGTTCTTC.